One sample yielded the 14 T cell receptor beta chains listed below, sequenced in a study of graft-versus-host responses after intestinal transplantation. Their specific antigens are unknown. Clones were read by immunoSEQ multiplex PCR, and TCRdb kept only the in-frame ones, dropping some. Among just under 85,000 clones listed, approximately 90% were seen once. This specimen consisted of unstimulated CD8+ T cells sorted from spleen or lymph node cells, obtained before transplant. These receptors were collected from a human donor who was the organ donor for an intestinal transplant.

This rearrangement joins TRBV19 to TRBJ2-1; D may be TRBD1 or TRBD2 (5 bases each). The CDR3 contains 13 residues. From germline, CDR1 is LNHDA and CDR2 SQIVND (reference sequence). V lost 3 bases and J lost 6, with 9 bases in between. CDR3 residues: CASSMGGGNEQFF. CDR3 nucleotide sequence: TGTGCCAGTAGTATGGGTGGGGGCAATGAGCAGTTCTTC.

The rearrangement links TRBV28 to TRBJ2-3; no clear D. This CDR3 has 12 residues. Looked up from germline, CDR1 is MDHEN and CDR2 is SYDVKM. The V and J ends lost 6 bases and 4 bases respectively, with 8 bases between them. The CDR3 loop is CASSSRPDTQYF. DNA of the CDR3: TGTGCCAGCAGCTCCCGTCCAGATACGCAGTATTTT. The whole variable domain, filled in from reference TRBV28 and TRBJ2-3, reads DVKVTQSSRYLVKRTGEKVFLECVQDMDHENMFWYRQDPGLGLRLIYFSYDVKMKEKGDIPEGYSVSREKKERFSLILESASTNQTSMYLCASSSRPDTQYFGPGTRLTVL.

The V gene is TRBV9, the J gene TRBJ2-7; D is perhaps TRBD1 (5 bases). V lost 2 bases and J 2 bases, leaving 11 bases between the germline ends. The CDR3 contains 14 residues. Germline V gene sequence: CDR1 SGDLS, CDR2 YYNGEE. The CDR3 loop reads CASSVTGQAYEQYF. CDR3 bases: TGTGCCAGCAGCGTTACTGGACAAGCCTACGAGCAGTACTTC. Filled out from reference TRBV9 and TRBJ2-7, the complete variable domain reads DSGVTQTPKHLITATGQRVTLRCSPRSGDLSVYWYQQSLDQGLQFLIQYYNGEERAKGNILERFSAQQFPDLHSELNLSSLELGDSALYFCASSVTGQAYEQYFGPGTRLTVT.

The chain has TRBV9 and TRBJ2-7, with 10 bases fitting TRBD1. The ends lost 3 bases at V and 3 bases at J; junction bases unmatched: 6. In germline, CDR1 is SGDLS, CDR2 YYNGEE. CDR3 size: 15 residues. The CDR3: CASSGRTGGIYEQYF. CDR3 coding DNA: TGTGCCAGCAGCGGACGGACAGGGGGTATCTACGAGCAGTACTTC. The full variable domain, its missing parts supplied by reference TRBV9 and TRBJ2-7, is DSGVTQTPKHLITATGQRVTLRCSPRSGDLSVYWYQQSLDQGLQFLIQYYNGEERAKGNILERFSAQQFPDLHSELNLSSLELGDSALYFCASSGRTGGIYEQYFGPGTRLTVT.

This chain links TRBV6-5 with TRBJ1-2; D is unclear. This CDR3 is 16 amino acids long. Trimming took off 3 bases at V and 4 bases at J, with 18 bases between the two ends. CDR1 is MNHEY, CDR2 SVGAGI, per germline. DNA for the CDR3: TGTGCCAGCAGTTATTCCTTTAGCTCTGCTGGCTATGGCTACACCTTC. Translating it yields CASSYSFSSAGYGYTF.

This clone has a single count. The CDR3 region is CASSEYAGFTDTQYF. The CDR3 nucleotides are TGTGCCAGCAGTGAATATGCGGGCTTCACAGATACGCAGTATTTT. The chain couples TRBV2 to TRBJ2-3, with D maybe TRBD2 (5 bases). Looked up from germline, CDR1 is SNHLY and CDR2 is FYNNEI. The germline V and J ends were trimmed by 2 bases and 2 bases, with 11 bases remaining between them. This CDR3 contains 15 residues.

In DNA form, the CDR3 reads TGTGCCAGCTCAGCGGGCCAAGGCGATCATCAGCCCCAGCATTTT. Amino acids: CASSAGQGDHQPQHF. This chain connects TRBV18 to TRBJ1-5; no firm D call. Trimming shortened V by 5 bases and J by 5 bases, and 16 bases separated the two germline ends. From germline, CDR1 is KGHSH and CDR2 LQKENI. The CDR3 loop spans 15 amino acids. The whole variable domain, remainder taken from reference TRBV18 and TRBJ1-5, is NAGVMQNPRHLVRRRGQEARLRCSPMKGHSHVYWYRQLPEEGLKFMVYLQKENIIDESGMPKERFSAEFPKEGPSILRIQQVVRGDSAAYFCASSAGQGDHQPQHFGDGTRLSIL.

V and J are TRBV21-1 and TRBJ2-3; the table's D call, TRBD2, was not checked against the DNA. TRBV21-1 corresponds to a pseudogene. The CDR3 has 16 amino acids. In nucleotides, the CDR3 is TGTGCCAGCATCTCAGTGGAAGCGGGGTACACAGATACGCAGTATTTT. Translated: CASISVEAGYTDTQYF.

The chain links TRBV5-6 to TRBJ2-3; the match to TRBD2 covers 9 bases. V was pared by 0 bases and J by 5 bases, with 7 bases of the junction left unmatched. CDR1 and CDR2 from the germline V gene are SGHDT and YYEEEE. This CDR3 region has 16 residues. In DNA, the CDR3 is TGTGCCAGCAGCTTGGTTCTGCGGGAGGGCCTAGATACGCAGTATTTT. Residues: CASSLVLREGLDTQYF.

CDR3 region: CASGPEPDPYEQYF. The CDR3 coding sequence is TGCGCCAGCGGCCCCGAACCAGATCCCTACGAGCAGTACTTC. The chain uses TRBV4-1 and TRBJ2-7; D unclear. Germline V gene lookup returns CDR1 MGHRA and CDR2 YSYEKL. This CDR3 region has 14 residues. With 8 bases removed from V and 2 bases from J, the gap between germline ends came to 16 bases.

The chain combines TRBV19 with TRBJ2-5; perhaps D is TRBD1 or TRBD2 (5 bases each). The DNA matches TRBJ2-7 better at its end, which makes the J call doubtful. This CDR3 comprises 13 residues. Germline-derived CDR1 and CDR2 are LNHDA and SQIVND (reference sequence). For the CDR3, the DNA is TGTGCCAGTAGTGCCGGGGACGACTACGAGCAGTACTTC. Translation gives CASSAGDDYEQYF.

This chain links TRBV6-5 with TRBJ1-1; D may be TRBD1 (6 bases). Germline values: CDR1 MNHEY, CDR2 SVGAGI. V shed 4 bases and J shed 1 base, with 13 bases lying between them. CDR3 length: 15 amino acids. The CDR3 loop reads CASSSWDTSNTEAFF. CDR3 DNA sequence: TGTGCCAGCAGTTCCTGGGACACTTCGAACACTGAAGCTTTCTTT.

The chain links TRBV5-1 to TRBJ2-3; the match to TRBD1 covers 9 bases. The germline V gene has CDR1 SGHRS and CDR2 YFSETQ. J was trimmed by 4 bases and V by 2 bases; bases with no gene match: 2. CDR3 length: 14 amino acids. The CDR3 DNA reads as TGCGCCAGCAGCTTTGGACAGGGGTCAGATACGCAGTATTTT. The encoded protein is CASSFGQGSDTQYF.

The chain has TRBV10-3 and TRBJ2-1; tentatively, D is TRBD1 (6 bases). The V gene's germline CDR1 is ENHRY and CDR2 SYGVKD. V was cut by 5 bases and J by 2 bases, with 10 bases left in between. This CDR3 spans 14 amino acids. The DNA of the CDR3 is TGTGCCATCAGTTACGGACAGACCTACAATGAGCAGTTCTTC. It encodes CAISYGQTYNEQFF.